This T cell receptor beta chain was observed in a study of beta chain features in type 1 diabetes. Expressed TCRB transcripts were sequenced, since all the RNA that had been isolated was reverse transcribed. Profiled with immunoSEQ multiplex PCR; TCRdb holds only in-frame clones, not every one. The sample contains over 120,000 clones, roughly a tenth of which appear only once. The V gene end was trimmed by 5 bases and the J gene end by 2 bases; junction bases not matched to a gene: 12. Germline values: CDR1 SGHAT, CDR2 FQNNGV. This CDR3 is 19 amino acids long. Study-wide points: Since sequencing was performed on cDNA, cells with high TCR expression could be over-represented. VDJ junctions sequenced from type 1 diabetes patients showed fewer insertions and more deletions.

CD4+ naive, central memory, regulatory and stem cell-like memory cells were sorted via CD45RO/CCR7/CD25/CD127/CD95/CD27. On this clone: Its antigen is still unknown.

The sequencing sample was made of naive CD4+ T cells from blood. The TCR originated in a man between 18 and 29 years old in good health. The chain joins TRBV11-2 to TRBJ2-5; TRBD2 matches 15 bases. The CDR3 DNA reads TGTGCCAGCAGCCCTCCCCGGGGACTAGCGGGGGGCCTTCAAGAGACCCAGTACTTC. It encodes CASSPPRGLAGGLQETQYF.